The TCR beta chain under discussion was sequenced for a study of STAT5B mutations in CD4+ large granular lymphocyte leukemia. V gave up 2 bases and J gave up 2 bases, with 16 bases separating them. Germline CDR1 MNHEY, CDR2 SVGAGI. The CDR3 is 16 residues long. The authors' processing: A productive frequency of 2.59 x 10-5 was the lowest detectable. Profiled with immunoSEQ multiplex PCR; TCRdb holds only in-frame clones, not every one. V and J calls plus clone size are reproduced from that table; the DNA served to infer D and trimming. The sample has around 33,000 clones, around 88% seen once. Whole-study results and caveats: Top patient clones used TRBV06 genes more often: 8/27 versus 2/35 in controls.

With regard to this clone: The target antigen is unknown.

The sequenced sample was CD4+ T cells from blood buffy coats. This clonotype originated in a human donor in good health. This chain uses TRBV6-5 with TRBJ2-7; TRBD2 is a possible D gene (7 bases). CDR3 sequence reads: CASSYEAGAYTYEQYF. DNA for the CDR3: TGTGCCAGCAGTTACGAGGCGGGGGCGTATACCTACGAGCAGTACTTC.